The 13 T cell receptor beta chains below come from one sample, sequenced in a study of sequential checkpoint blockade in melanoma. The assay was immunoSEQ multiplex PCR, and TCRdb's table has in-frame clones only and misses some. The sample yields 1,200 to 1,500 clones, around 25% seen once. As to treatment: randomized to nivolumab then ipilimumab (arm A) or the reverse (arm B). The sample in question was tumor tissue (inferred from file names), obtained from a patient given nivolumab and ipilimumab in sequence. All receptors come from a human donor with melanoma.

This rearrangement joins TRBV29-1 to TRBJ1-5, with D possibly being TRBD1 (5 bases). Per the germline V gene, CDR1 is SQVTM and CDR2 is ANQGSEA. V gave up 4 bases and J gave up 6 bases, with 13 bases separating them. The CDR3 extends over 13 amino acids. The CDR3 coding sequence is TGCAGCGTTGCCGAAGGGGCCATTCAGCCCCAGCATTTT. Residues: CSVAEGAIQPQHF.

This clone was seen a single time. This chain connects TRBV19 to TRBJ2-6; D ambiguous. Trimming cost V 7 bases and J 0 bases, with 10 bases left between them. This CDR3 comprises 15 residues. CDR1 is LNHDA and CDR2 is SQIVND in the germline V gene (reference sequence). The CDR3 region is CASKTDHSGANVLTF. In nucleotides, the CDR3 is TGTGCCAGTAAGACTGATCACTCTGGGGCCAACGTCCTGACTTTC.

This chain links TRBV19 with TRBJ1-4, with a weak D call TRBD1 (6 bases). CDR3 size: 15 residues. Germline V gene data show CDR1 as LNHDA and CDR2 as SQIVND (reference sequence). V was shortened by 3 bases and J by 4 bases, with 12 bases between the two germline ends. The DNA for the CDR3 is TGTGCCAGTAGTATTGTGGCGGACAGTAATGAAAAACTGTTTTTT. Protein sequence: CASSIVADSNEKLFF.

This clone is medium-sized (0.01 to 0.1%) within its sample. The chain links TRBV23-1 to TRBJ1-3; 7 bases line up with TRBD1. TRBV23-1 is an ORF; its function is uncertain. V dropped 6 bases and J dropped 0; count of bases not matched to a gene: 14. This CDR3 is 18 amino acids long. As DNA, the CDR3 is TGCGCCAGCAGGAAAACCGGGACAGCGAAGTTCTCTGGAAACACCATATATTTT. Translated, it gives CASRKTGTAKFSGNTIYF.

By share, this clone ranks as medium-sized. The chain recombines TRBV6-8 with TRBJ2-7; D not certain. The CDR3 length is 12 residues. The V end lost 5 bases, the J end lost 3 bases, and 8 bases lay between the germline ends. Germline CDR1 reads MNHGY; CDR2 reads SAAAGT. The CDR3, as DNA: TGTGCCAGCAGTGAGCGAGGCTACGAGCAGTACTTC. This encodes CASSERGYEQYF.

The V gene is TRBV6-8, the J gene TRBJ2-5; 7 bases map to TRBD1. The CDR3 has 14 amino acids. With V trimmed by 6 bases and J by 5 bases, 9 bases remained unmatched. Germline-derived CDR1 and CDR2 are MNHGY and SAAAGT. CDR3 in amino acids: CASSLGGRAETQYF. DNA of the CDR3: TGTGCCAGCAGCTTAGGGGGCAGGGCTGAGACCCAGTACTTC.

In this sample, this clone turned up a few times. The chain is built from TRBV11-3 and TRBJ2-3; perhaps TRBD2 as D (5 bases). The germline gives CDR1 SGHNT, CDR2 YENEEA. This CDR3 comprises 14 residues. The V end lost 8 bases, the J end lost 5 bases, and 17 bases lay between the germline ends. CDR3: CASPALVRVDTQYF. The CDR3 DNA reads TGTGCCAGCCCGGCACTAGTCCGAGTAGATACGCAGTATTTT.

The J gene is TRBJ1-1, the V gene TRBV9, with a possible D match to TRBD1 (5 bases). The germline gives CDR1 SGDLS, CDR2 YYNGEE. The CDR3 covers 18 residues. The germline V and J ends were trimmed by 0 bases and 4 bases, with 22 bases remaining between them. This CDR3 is CASSVGPFANRGATEAFF. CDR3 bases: TGTGCCAGCAGCGTAGGACCTTTCGCCAACAGAGGGGCCACTGAAGCTTTCTTT.

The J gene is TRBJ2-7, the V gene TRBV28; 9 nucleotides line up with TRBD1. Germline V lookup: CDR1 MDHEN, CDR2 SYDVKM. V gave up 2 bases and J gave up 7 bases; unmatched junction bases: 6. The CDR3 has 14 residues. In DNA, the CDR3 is TGTGCCAGCAGTTTAGGAAGGGGACAGGGTGAGCAGTACTTC. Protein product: CASSLGRGQGEQYF.

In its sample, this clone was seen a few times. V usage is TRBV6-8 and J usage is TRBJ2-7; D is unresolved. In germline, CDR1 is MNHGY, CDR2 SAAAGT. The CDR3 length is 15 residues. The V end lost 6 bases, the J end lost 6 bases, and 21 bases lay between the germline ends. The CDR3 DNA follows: TGTGCCAGCAGCCCCAAAGAGGATATCTCTGGCGAGCAGTACTTC. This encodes CASSPKEDISGEQYF.

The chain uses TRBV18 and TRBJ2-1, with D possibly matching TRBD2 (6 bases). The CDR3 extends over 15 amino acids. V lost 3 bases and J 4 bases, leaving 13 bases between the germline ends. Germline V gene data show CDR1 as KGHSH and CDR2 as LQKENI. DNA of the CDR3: TGTGCCAGCTCACCGGTCTTAGCGGAATACAATGAGCAGTTCTTC. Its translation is CASSPVLAEYNEQFF.

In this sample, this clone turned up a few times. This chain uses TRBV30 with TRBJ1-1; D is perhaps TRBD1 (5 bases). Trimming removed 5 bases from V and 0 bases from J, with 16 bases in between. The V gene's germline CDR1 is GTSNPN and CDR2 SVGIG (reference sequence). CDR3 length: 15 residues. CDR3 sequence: CAWGSGLGLNTEAFF. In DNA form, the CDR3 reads TGTGCCTGGGGGAGTGGCTTGGGGCTGAACACTGAAGCTTTCTTT.

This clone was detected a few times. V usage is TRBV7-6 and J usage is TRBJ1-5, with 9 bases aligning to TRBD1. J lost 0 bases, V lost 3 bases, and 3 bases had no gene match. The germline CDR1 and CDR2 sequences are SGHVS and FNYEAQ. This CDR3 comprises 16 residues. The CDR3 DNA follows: TGTGCCAGCAGCTTGGACAGGGGACTTAGCAATCAGCCCCAGCATTTT. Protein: CASSLDRGLSNQPQHF.